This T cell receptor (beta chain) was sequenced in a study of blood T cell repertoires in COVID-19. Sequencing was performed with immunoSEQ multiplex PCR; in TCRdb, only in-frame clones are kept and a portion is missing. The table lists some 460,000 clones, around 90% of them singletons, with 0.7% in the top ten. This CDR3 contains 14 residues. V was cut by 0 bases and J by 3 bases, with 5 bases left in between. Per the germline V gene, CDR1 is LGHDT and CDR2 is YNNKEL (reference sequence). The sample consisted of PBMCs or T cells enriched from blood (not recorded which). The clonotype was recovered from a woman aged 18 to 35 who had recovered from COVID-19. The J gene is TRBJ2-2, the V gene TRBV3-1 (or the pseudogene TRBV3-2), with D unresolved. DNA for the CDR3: TGTGCCAGCAGCCAAGATCTCTACACCGGGGAGCTGTTTTTT. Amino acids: CASSQDLYTGELFF.